The 28 T cell receptor beta chains below were found in one sample sequenced in a study of Ad26.COV2.S vaccination and SARS-CoV-2 variants. Treatment noted: around 19 received Ad26.COV2.S at low or high dose, single or two shots; 5 received placebo; per-sample allocation not given. Following the first vaccine or placebo injection, samples were taken on day 63. TCRdb's table, derived via immunoSEQ multiplex PCR, lists solely in-frame clones and lacks some. The sample records more than 400,000 clones, approximately 92% being singletons. The sequencing here drew on peripheral blood, taken in a trial of Ad26.COV2.S vaccine versus placebo. The origin of the receptors is a person aged 18-60 years who received the Ad26.COV2.S COVID-19 vaccine or a placebo.

V usage is TRBV4-3 and J usage is TRBJ1-4; D might be TRBD1 (6 bases). Trimming removed 0 bases from V and 5 bases from J, with 16 bases in between. Germline V gene data show CDR1 as LGHNA and CDR2 as YSLEER. The CDR3 consists of 17 residues. The CDR3 region is CASSQEGTGATNEKLFF. CDR3 DNA: TGCGCCAGCAGCCAAGAAGGGACGGGGGCGACGAATGAAAAACTGTTTTTT.

V gene TRBV7-6 combines with J gene TRBJ2-2, with D perhaps TRBD1 (5 bases). Trimming stripped 2 bases from V and 7 bases from J, with 8 bases between. Germline loops: CDR1 SGHVS, CDR2 FNYEAQ. This CDR3 has 13 amino acids. CDR3 in amino acids: CASSLRQGGELFF. The CDR3 DNA reads as TGTGCCAGCAGCTTACGTCAGGGCGGGGAGCTGTTTTTT.

The rearrangement joins TRBV29-1 to TRBJ2-1; 12 nucleotides align to TRBD1. The length of the CDR3 is 13 residues. Per the germline V gene, CDR1 is SQVTM and CDR2 is ANQGSEA. V trimming: 7 bases; J trimming: 8 bases; junction bases outside the gene matches: 6. CDR3 protein: CSAGGTGGHEQFF. The CDR3 region has the DNA TGCAGCGCTGGGGGGACAGGGGGCCATGAGCAGTTCTTC.

This chain uses TRBV29-1 with TRBJ2-5; 11 bases align to TRBD2. The germline gives CDR1 SQVTM, CDR2 ANQGSEA. The J segment lost 5 bases and the V segment lost 1 base, leaving 9 bases of the junction unmatched. The CDR3 sequence is 16 residues long. The CDR3 is CSVEGSLAGGMETQYF. The DNA for the CDR3 is TGCAGCGTTGAAGGTTCCCTAGCGGGGGGCATGGAGACCCAGTACTTC.

The chain carries TRBV5-1 and TRBJ1-2; 8 nucleotides line up with TRBD1. Germline V gives CDR1 SGHRS, CDR2 YFSETQ. The J segment lost 1 base and the V segment lost 7 bases, leaving 9 bases of the junction unmatched. This CDR3 has 15 amino acids. The CDR3 DNA is TGCGCCAGCGGACCCCAAACAGGGGGTAACTATGGCTACACCTTC. Translated: CASGPQTGGNYGYTF.

This chain links TRBV7-2 with TRBJ1-2, with a weak D call TRBD1 (6 bases). V was shortened by 2 bases and J by 4 bases, with 14 bases between the two germline ends. The germline V gene has CDR1 SGHTA and CDR2 FQGNSA. This CDR3 region has 15 residues. CDR3 in amino acids: CASSLSRGVIYGYTF. CDR3 sequence (DNA): TGTGCCAGCAGCTTAAGTAGGGGGGTAATCTATGGCTACACCTTC. Complete variable domain (other parts from reference TRBV7-2 and TRBJ1-2): GAGVSQSPSNKVTEKGKDVELRCDPISGHTALYWYRQSLGQGLEFLIYFQGNSAPDKSGLPSDRFSAERTGGSVSTLTIQRTQQEDSAVYLCASSLSRGVIYGYTFGSGTRLTVV.

The CDR3 loop is CASSPSGVYSFYNEQFF. The CDR3 nucleotides are TGCGCCAGCAGCCCTAGCGGGGTATATTCCTTCTACAATGAGCAGTTCTTC. This chain links TRBV5-1 with TRBJ2-1; 9 positions agree with TRBD2. The ends lost 4 bases at V and 3 bases at J; junction bases unmatched: 11. This CDR3 has 17 residues. CDR1 SGHRS and CDR2 YFSETQ come from the germline V gene.

V gene TRBV5-1 combines with J gene TRBJ2-1; TRBD2 matches 8 bases. The CDR3 totals 17 residues. Germline V gives CDR1 SGHRS, CDR2 YFSETQ. Trimming cost V 1 base and J 8 bases; bases outside gene matches: 14. This chain's CDR3 is CASSLIVLRGAVDEQFF. In DNA, the CDR3 is TGCGCCAGCAGCTTGATTGTTTTGCGGGGGGCGGTAGATGAGCAGTTCTTC. The full variable domain, completed using reference TRBV5-1 and TRBJ2-1, is KAGVTQTPRYLIKTRGQQVTLSCSPISGHRSVSWYQQTPGQGLQFLFEYFSETQRNKGNFPGRFSGRQFSNSRSEMNVSTLELGDSALYLCASSLIVLRGAVDEQFFGPGTRLTVL.

The chain carries TRBV27 and TRBJ1-1; D gene ambiguous. Trimming took off 1 base at V and 1 base at J, with 13 bases between the two ends. The germline gives CDR1 MNHEY, CDR2 SMNVEV (reference sequence). The CDR3 spans 16 residues. The chain's CDR3 is CASSLWSGRPNTEAFF. The CDR3 nucleotides are TGTGCCAGCAGTTTATGGTCAGGTCGTCCGAACACTGAAGCTTTCTTT.

V and J are TRBV7-2 and TRBJ1-3; TRBD1 is a possible D gene (6 bases). Germline CDR1 and CDR2: SGHTA and FQGNSA. The V gene lost 4 bases and the J gene lost 2 bases, with 12 bases spanning the gap. The CDR3 sequence is 15 residues long. In nucleotides, the CDR3 is TGTGCCAGCAGCTGGTCAGCAGGGGCTGGAAACACCATATATTTT. Translated, it gives CASSWSAGAGNTIYF.

This clone was seen a single time. The chain combines TRBV6-4 with TRBJ2-1, with 7 bases matching TRBD2. CDR1 and CDR2 from the germline V gene are MRHNA and SNTAGT. The CDR3 is made up of 16 amino acids. Trimming removed 0 bases from V and 2 bases from J; junction bases left unmatched: 4. CDR3 sequence reads: CASSDSTGGPYNEQFF. The CDR3 DNA follows: TGTGCCAGCAGTGACTCGACGGGGGGACCCTACAATGAGCAGTTCTTC.

The rearrangement joins TRBV7-9 to TRBJ1-6, with 8 bases that match TRBD1. The CDR3 covers 15 residues. V was pared by 1 base and J by 9 bases, with 5 bases of the junction left unmatched. Germline CDR1 SEHNR, CDR2 FQNEAQ (reference sequence). The CDR3 DNA reads as TGTGCCAGCAGCTTAGAGGCAGGGGGCTTTTCACCCCTCCACTTT. Its protein is CASSLEAGGFSPLHF.

The genes are TRBV3-1 (or the pseudogene TRBV3-2) and TRBJ1-5, with D perhaps TRBD1 (6 bases). This CDR3 contains 13 residues. V dropped 6 bases and J dropped 3 bases, with 9 bases sitting between them. From germline, CDR1 is LGHDT and CDR2 YNNKEL (reference sequence). The CDR3 sequence: CASSTGFNQPQHF. The CDR3, as DNA: TGTGCCAGCAGTACAGGGTTCAATCAGCCCCAGCATTTT.

The chain is built from TRBV12-3 or TRBV12-4 and TRBJ1-4; D unclear. The ends were cut back, 3 bases at V and 4 bases at J, with 0 bases in the middle. The CDR3 consists of 11 residues. CDR3 region: CASSFNEKLFF. The CDR3 bases are TGTGCCAGCAGTTTTAATGAAAAACTGTTTTTT.

The gene calls are TRBV27 and TRBJ1-2, with D possibly being TRBD1 (5 bases). The CDR3 spans 15 residues. Trimming took 0 bases from V and 3 from J, leaving 11 bases between them. The germline V gene encodes CDR1 MNHEY and CDR2 SMNVEV (reference sequence). CDR3 amino acids: CASSLSQGSHYGYTF. The CDR3 DNA sequence: TGTGCCAGCAGTTTATCGCAGGGTAGCCACTATGGCTACACCTTC.

DNA for the CDR3: TGTGCCAGCAGCTTCCACGGGGCGAACTATGGCTACACCTTC. This sequence encodes CASSFHGANYGYTF. The genes are TRBV7-9 and TRBJ1-2, with D possibly being TRBD1 (5 bases). Trimming stripped 3 bases from V and 2 bases from J, with 10 bases between. Germline V gene data show CDR1 as SEHNR and CDR2 as FQNEAQ (reference sequence). CDR3 length: 14 residues.

The V gene is TRBV7-2, the J gene TRBJ2-3, with D possibly TRBD1 on 5 matching bases. V was cut by 2 bases and J by 6 bases, with 12 bases left in between. This CDR3 has 14 residues. The germline V gene has CDR1 SGHTA and CDR2 FQGNSA. CDR3 loop: CASSLISRADTQYF. CDR3 nucleotide sequence: TGTGCCAGCAGCTTAATCTCCAGGGCGGATACGCAGTATTTT. The full variable domain, its missing parts supplied by reference TRBV7-2 and TRBJ2-3, is GAGVSQSPSNKVTEKGKDVELRCDPISGHTALYWYRQSLGQGLEFLIYFQGNSAPDKSGLPSDRFSAERTGGSVSTLTIQRTQQEDSAVYLCASSLISRADTQYFGPGTRLTVL.

This chain links TRBV12-1 with TRBJ2-7; the tabulated D call, TRBD1, remains unverified against the DNA. TRBV12-1 counts as a pseudogene. There are 19 residues in the CDR3. In nucleotides, the CDR3 is TGTGCCAGCAGCTTTGTCGCTGATGAGACGACAGGGGCCAAGAACGAGCAGTACTTC. Amino acids: CASSFVADETTGAKNEQYF.

This sequence joins TRBV3-1 (or the pseudogene TRBV3-2) and TRBJ1-2, with 8 bases identical to TRBD1. The CDR3 extends over 15 amino acids. V dropped 1 base and J dropped 2; count of bases not matched to a gene: 3. Germline CDR1 reads LGHDT; CDR2 reads YNNKEL (reference sequence). The CDR3 sequence: CASSQVTGENYGYTF. In DNA form, the CDR3 reads TGTGCCAGCAGCCAAGTGACAGGGGAGAACTATGGCTACACCTTC.

The table lists this clone with a few counts. This chain uses TRBV23-1 with TRBJ1-5; D gene unclear. TRBV23-1 carries the ORF label, with uncertain function. Trimming took off 2 bases at V and 0 bases at J, with 8 bases between the two ends. This CDR3 has 15 amino acids. The CDR3 DNA reads as TGCGCCAGCAGTCAACGAAACAGTAGCAATCAGCCCCAGCATTTT. This encodes CASSQRNSSNQPQHF.

The genes are TRBV12-3 or TRBV12-4 and TRBJ2-7; tentatively, D is TRBD1 (6 bases). The CDR3 loop spans 12 amino acids. Deletions cut 6 bases from V and 3 bases from J, with 9 bases between. CDR3 protein: CASSQQGYEQYF. The CDR3 nucleotides read TGTGCCAGCAGCCAACAGGGCTACGAGCAGTACTTC.

This clone has just a few counts. The genes are TRBV4-1 and TRBJ1-1; D gene ambiguous. V was shortened by 2 bases and J by 2 bases, with 0 bases between the two germline ends. The germline V gene has CDR1 MGHRA and CDR2 YSYEKL. The CDR3 totals 11 residues. CDR3 region: CASSQNTEAFF. Here the CDR3 DNA reads TGCGCCAGCAGCCAAAACACTGAAGCTTTCTTT.

The rearrangement links TRBV4-3 to TRBJ1-6; D gene unclear. From germline, CDR1 is LGHNA and CDR2 YSLEER. V was clipped by 0 bases and J by 0 bases, with 6 bases between them. The CDR3 extends over 16 amino acids. CDR3: CASSQDGSSYNSPLHF. The CDR3 nucleotides are TGCGCCAGCAGCCAAGATGGCAGCTCCTATAATTCACCCCTCCACTTT.

This chain links TRBV12-3 or TRBV12-4 with TRBJ2-2; D gene uncertain. The V gene lost 6 bases and the J gene lost 1 base, with 3 bases spanning the gap. This CDR3 comprises 12 residues. Here the CDR3 reads CASSQNTGELFF. The CDR3 DNA sequence: TGTGCCAGCAGCCAGAACACCGGGGAGCTGTTTTTT.

The V gene is TRBV3-1 (or the pseudogene TRBV3-2), the J gene TRBJ2-6; D is unresolved. Trimming removed 3 bases from V and 0 bases from J, with 12 bases in between. Germline CDR1 is LGHDT and CDR2 is YNNKEL (reference sequence). The CDR3 extends over 17 amino acids. CDR3 in amino acids: CASSHGLANSGANVLTF. The CDR3 DNA reads as TGTGCCAGCAGCCACGGTCTTGCTAACTCTGGGGCCAACGTCCTGACTTTC.

The chain's CDR3 is CASSWGTSSYEQYF. CDR3 DNA sequence: TGTGCCAGCAGCTGGGGGACGAGCTCCTACGAGCAGTACTTC. This chain connects TRBV7-9 to TRBJ2-7; D could derive from TRBD1 or TRBD2 (5 bases each). This CDR3 is 14 amino acids long. Trimming left V 4 bases short and J 0 bases short, with 10 bases between. The V gene's germline CDR1 is SEHNR and CDR2 FQNEAQ (reference sequence). Full variable domain (rest looked up from reference TRBV7-9 and TRBJ2-7): DTGVSQNPRHKITKRGQNVTFRCDPISEHNRLYWYRQTLGQGPEFLTYFQNEAQLEKSRLLSDRFSAERPKGSFSTLEIQRTEQGDSAMYLCASSWGTSSYEQYFGPGTRLTVT.

This sequence joins TRBV27 and TRBJ2-7; D remains unclear. Germline values: CDR1 MNHEY, CDR2 SMNVEV (reference sequence). The germline V and J ends were trimmed by 2 bases and 4 bases, with 9 bases remaining between them. The CDR3 is 13 amino acids. CDR3 in DNA: TGTGCCAGCAGTTTAGGCGACGGGTACGAGCAGTACTTC. Translated, it gives CASSLGDGYEQYF.

The chain combines TRBV19 with TRBJ1-5, with 9 positions matching TRBD1. Trimming took 5 bases from V and 0 from J; bases not matched to a gene: 8. CDR1 and CDR2 (germline): LNHDA, SQIVND (reference sequence). The CDR3 consists of 17 residues. CDR3 in amino acids: CASSPGTGKGSNQPQHF. The DNA of the CDR3 is TGTGCCAGTAGTCCCGGGACAGGGAAGGGTAGCAATCAGCCCCAGCATTTT.